This T cell receptor beta chain was sequenced during a study of blood T cell repertoires in COVID-19 (dated by TCRdb to 2020 to 2021). Regarding the complete study: Samples from collaborators originated in the United States, Italy and Spain and spanned both the acute and convalescent phases of COVID-19. A de-identified subject ID, COVID-19 status, age in years and sex were almost always included in the sample metadata. The samples were drawn from two sources: the first 160 participants of the ongoing ImmuneRACE study, and fewer than 1,500 subjects contributed by 6 global collaborators. Subjects who had been exposed to COVID-19, were actively infected with it, or had recovered from it provided the deeply sampled blood TCRbeta repertoires that made up the dataset. The prospective study material was composed of cDNA or gDNA derived from T cells, B-cell-depleted T cells, or PBMCs. Where HLA class I and class II types were available, the types were taken from metadata supplied by the sample provider, not from assay-based typing. The repertoires were released in a freely available public database meant as a resource for research on the immune response to SARS-CoV-2. What the research found in general, with its limitations: Clinical and demographic metadata were provided uncurated, with the amount varying by source and participant.

Of note for this clone: Its target antigen remains unknown. No quality values exist for individual bases; no much larger clone is one base distant.

TCRbeta CDR3 regions were amplified from genomic DNA by means of the immunoSEQ Assay, a bias-controlled multiplex PCR. Concerning the study's data processing: Nucleated cell counts per sample were estimated from amplification of reference gene primers within the assay. Sequence reads were collapsed and filtered to measure the absolute abundance of every unique TCRbeta CDR3 rearrangement. Productive Simpson clonality was computed per sample as the square root of Simpson's diversity index over productive rearrangements. The table was pulled from immuneACCESS by TCRdb, which kept in-frame rearrangements only. Such tables lose some clones; where checked, under half of the loss comes from unresolved V genes, and the rest has no known cause. From that table come the V and J calls and clone size; the DNA was used to work out D and trimming. This sample gives around 150,000 clones in total; around four fifths of them show up just once. Together, the top ten hold roughly 10% of the sample.

CDR1 and CDR2 are read off the germline V gene as ENHRY and SYGVKD. V is pruned by 3 bases and J by 0 bases, leaving 4 bases of the junction without a gene match. The CDR3 sequence holds 15 residues, the cysteine and phenylalanine included. The kept DNA is CDR3 alone, 45 bases in frame from the first base. The collaborating institutions used their own protocols to collect whole blood in K2EDTA tubes. For TCRbeta analysis, collaborator samples were shipped as frozen whole blood, as isolated PBMCs, or as DNA extracted from either sample type. The rearranged chain carries TRBV10-3 and TRBJ1-1, with TRBD1 matching 7 junction bases. The sample taken for sequencing was peripheral blood. The receptor was isolated from a human donor in a cohort sampled during active COVID-19. The CDR3 region: CAISDGQALNTEAFF. The DNA reads TGTGCCATCAGTGACGGACAGGCGCTGAACACTGAAGCTTTCTTT.